The rows below give T cell receptor beta chains drawn from one sample of a study of T-cell memory formation after mild COVID-19. TCRdb processed the 5' RACE reads anew with MiXCR; each CDR3 protein has one entry. This table has 300,000 to 400,000 distinct CDR3 sequences, about 15% appearing once. The source material was PBMCs or a T cell subset sorted from them (not recorded which). These receptor sequences come from a man younger than 35 who had mild COVID-19 (a few samples of this study predate the infection). Cell type and time point are not known. Both conserved end residues are part of each CDR3. Each record gives: J gene, V gene, CDR3 protein.

j_gene: TRBJ2-4; v_gene: TRBV20-1; CDR3aa: CSARDSTAKNIQYF
j_gene: TRBJ2-3; v_gene: TRBV7-2; CDR3aa: CASRHEAGGPSDTQYF
j_gene: TRBJ2-5; v_gene: TRBV3-1; CDR3aa: CASSQVRAEGETQYF
j_gene: TRBJ2-4; v_gene: TRBV2; CDR3aa: CASVVGVKNIQYF
j_gene: TRBJ2-3; v_gene: TRBV12-3/TRBV12-4; CDR3aa: CASSPSTGRMGTDTQYF
j_gene: TRBJ1-1; v_gene: TRBV20-1; CDR3aa: CSGAGTDNTEAFF
j_gene: TRBJ2-4; v_gene: TRBV6-5; CDR3aa: CASRKSGTKNIQYF
j_gene: TRBJ2-7; v_gene: TRBV4-3; CDR3aa: CASSQDIAGAEIEQYF
j_gene: TRBJ2-5; v_gene: TRBV6-5; CDR3aa: CASSYSFEVSQYF
j_gene: TRBJ1-2; v_gene: TRBV20-1; CDR3aa: CSVAGDNYGYTF
j_gene: TRBJ2-1; v_gene: TRBV11-3; CDR3aa: CASSPSWGAGNEQFF
j_gene: TRBJ1-2; v_gene: TRBV7-2; CDR3aa: CASSSQRDRGQNGYTF
j_gene: TRBJ1-4; v_gene: TRBV18; CDR3aa: CASSPGTGDNEKLFF
j_gene: TRBJ1-1; v_gene: TRBV12-3/TRBV12-4; CDR3aa: CASRNMNTEAFF
j_gene: TRBJ1-5; v_gene: TRBV6-1; CDR3aa: CASSEVPGNQPQHF
j_gene: TRBJ1-3; v_gene: TRBV29-1; CDR3aa: CSVDGTGNTIYF
j_gene: TRBJ1-2; v_gene: TRBV29-1; CDR3aa: CSGTPASGGYTF
j_gene: TRBJ1-2; v_gene: TRBV20-1; CDR3aa: CSARRDYGYTF
j_gene: TRBJ2-3; v_gene: TRBV7-2; CDR3aa: CASSSSSGGSTDTQYF
j_gene: TRBJ2-5; v_gene: TRBV5-6; CDR3aa: CASSGSRGRETQYF
j_gene: TRBJ1-2; v_gene: TRBV5-1; CDR3aa: CASGRENYGYTF
j_gene: TRBJ2-3; v_gene: TRBV9; CDR3aa: CASSDRDRLLNTQYF
j_gene: TRBJ2-1; v_gene: TRBV12-3/TRBV12-4; CDR3aa: CASTLTAGSPFF
j_gene: TRBJ1-2; v_gene: TRBV20-1; CDR3aa: CSARARAGGYTF
j_gene: TRBJ2-1; v_gene: TRBV20-1; CDR3aa: CSARDLSGTGEQFF
j_gene: TRBJ1-4; v_gene: TRBV6-5; CDR3aa: CASSFGGQRYEKLFF
j_gene: TRBJ2-2; v_gene: TRBV29-1; CDR3aa: CSVSGALTGELFF
j_gene: TRBJ2-2; v_gene: TRBV9; CDR3aa: CASRLSQGTGELFF
j_gene: TRBJ1-1; v_gene: TRBV12-3/TRBV12-4; CDR3aa: CATTDTEAFF
j_gene: TRBJ1-6; v_gene: TRBV7-2; CDR3aa: CASSFEWGNSPLHF
j_gene: TRBJ2-2; v_gene: TRBV4-1; CDR3aa: CASSQEPGSNTGELFF
j_gene: TRBJ1-1; v_gene: TRBV5-1; CDR3aa: CASSWGTGGNTEAFF
j_gene: TRBJ1-1; v_gene: TRBV5-1; CDR3aa: CASSPQTGTVEAFF
j_gene: TRBJ1-1; v_gene: TRBV27; CDR3aa: CASSLWSDRGEAFF
j_gene: TRBJ2-4; v_gene: TRBV20-1; CDR3aa: CSASRLAENIQYF
j_gene: TRBJ1-5; v_gene: TRBV29-1; CDR3aa: CSVVQGNWQPQHF
j_gene: TRBJ2-1; v_gene: TRBV7-6; CDR3aa: CASSLTHNEQFF
j_gene: TRBJ2-1; v_gene: TRBV6-5; CDR3aa: CASSYRWGDEQFF
j_gene: TRBJ1-3; v_gene: TRBV29-1; CDR3aa: CSVEEVGNTIYF
j_gene: TRBJ2-1; v_gene: TRBV7-6; CDR3aa: CASSLRDSSYNEQFF
j_gene: TRBJ1-4; v_gene: TRBV6-1; CDR3aa: CASSYRGSEKLFF
j_gene: TRBJ1-2; v_gene: TRBV7-9; CDR3aa: CASGQGLGYGYTF
j_gene: TRBJ1-2; v_gene: TRBV4-2; CDR3aa: CASSQGIHYGYTF
j_gene: TRBJ2-3; v_gene: TRBV10-3; CDR3aa: CAITANGVDSTDTQYF
j_gene: TRBJ1-1; v_gene: TRBV12-3/TRBV12-4; CDR3aa: CASSLGGLTEAFF
j_gene: TRBJ2-2; v_gene: TRBV10-3; CDR3aa: CATGREGGELFF
j_gene: TRBJ1-6; v_gene: TRBV18; CDR3aa: CASSPGQGESPLHF
j_gene: TRBJ2-1; v_gene: TRBV5-1; CDR3aa: CASRTGRGGGNEQFF
j_gene: TRBJ1-5; v_gene: TRBV6-2/TRBV6-3; CDR3aa: CASKTRSNQPQHF
j_gene: TRBJ1-2; v_gene: TRBV18; CDR3aa: CASSPFSAGSDYGYTF